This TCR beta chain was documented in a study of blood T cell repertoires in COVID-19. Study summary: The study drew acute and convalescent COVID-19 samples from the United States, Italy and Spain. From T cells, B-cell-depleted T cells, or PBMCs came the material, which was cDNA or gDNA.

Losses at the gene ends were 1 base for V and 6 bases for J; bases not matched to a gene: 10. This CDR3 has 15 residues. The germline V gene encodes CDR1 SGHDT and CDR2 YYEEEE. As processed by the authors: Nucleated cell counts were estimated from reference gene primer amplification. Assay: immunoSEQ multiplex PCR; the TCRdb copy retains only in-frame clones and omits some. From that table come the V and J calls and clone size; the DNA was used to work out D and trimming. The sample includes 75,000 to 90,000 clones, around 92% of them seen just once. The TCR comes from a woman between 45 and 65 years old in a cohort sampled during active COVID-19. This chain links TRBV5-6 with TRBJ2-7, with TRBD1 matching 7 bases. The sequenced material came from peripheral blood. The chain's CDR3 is CASSLQRGQWLEQYF. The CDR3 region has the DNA TGTGCCAGCAGCTTGCAAAGGGGGCAATGGCTCGAGCAGTACTTC. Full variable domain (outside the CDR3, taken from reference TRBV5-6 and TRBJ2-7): DAGVTQSPTHLIKTRGQQVTLRCSPKSGHDTVSWYQQALGQGPQFIFQYYEEEERQRGNFPDRFSGHQFPNYSSELNVNALLLGDSALYLCASSLQRGQWLEQYFGPGTRLTVT.